The TCR beta chain under discussion was sequenced for a study of blood T cell repertoires in COVID-19 (dated by TCRdb to about 2020). In the study overall: Samples from collaborators originated in the United States, Italy and Spain and spanned both the acute and convalescent phases of COVID-19. The prospective study material was composed of cDNA or gDNA derived from T cells, B-cell-depleted T cells, or PBMCs. Subjects who had been exposed to COVID-19, were actively infected with it, or had recovered from it provided the deeply sampled blood TCRbeta repertoires that made up the dataset. The repertoires were made available in a free public database intended to serve as a resource for research on the immune response to SARS-CoV-2. Samples were obtained from the ongoing ImmuneRACE study (first 160 participants) and from some 1,200 subjects provided by 6 global collaborators. The sample metadata nearly always contained a de-identified subject ID, COVID-19 status, age in years and sex. Where available, HLA class I and class II types were obtained from metadata supplied by the sample provider rather than from assay-based typing. What the study reported, not specific to this receptor: The amount of clinical and demographic metadata varied by source and participant and was provided uncurated.

Collaborating institutions collected whole blood in K2EDTA tubes following their own protocols. For TCRbeta analysis, collaborators shipped samples as frozen whole blood, isolated PBMCs, or DNA extracted from either of those sample types. TCRbeta CDR3 regions were amplified from genomic DNA using the immunoSEQ Assay, a bias-controlled multiplex PCR. As for the original processing: Nucleated cell counts per sample were estimated from amplification of reference gene primers within the assay. To quantify the absolute abundance of each unique TCRbeta CDR3 rearrangement, sequence reads were collapsed and filtered. Productive Simpson clonality was computed per sample as the square root of Simpson's diversity index over productive rearrangements. TCRdb holds this immuneACCESS table with in-frame rearrangements only. Some clones are missing; in checked studies, unresolved V genes explain under half, and the rest has no known cause. V and J calls plus clone size are reproduced from that table; the DNA served to infer D and trimming. The sample table records almost 200,000 clones; roughly 90% of these occur just once. The ten biggest clones cover about 0.81% of the sample.

From the germline V gene, CDR1 is SGHRS and CDR2 is YFSETQ. Taken from cysteine to phenylalanine, the CDR3 has 15 residues. The only DNA kept is the CDR3, 45 bases in frame from the first base. Cut back by 2 bases and 2 bases, the V and J ends lie 14 bases apart. This clone showed up just a few times. This receptor's antigen is unknown. No qualities accompany the bases; no much larger clone lies one base away. The clonotype comes from a woman in her seventies with acute or convalescent COVID-19. The sequence links TRBV5-1 to TRBJ2-7; TRBD1 is a weak D gene call, 6 bases matching. Sequenced material: peripheral blood. The CDR3 protein is CASSFRTANPYEQYF. The nucleotides are TGCGCCAGCAGCTTTAGGACAGCAAACCCCTACGAGCAGTACTTC.